This is a list of T cell receptor beta chains from one sample in a study of blood T cells in healthy people across ages. TCRdb called the 5' RACE reads again in MiXCR, with one record for every CDR3 protein. Here the sample spans about 290,000 distinct CDR3 sequences, 25% to 30% being singletons. Sequenced material: blood. The receptors here all came from a woman in her seventies in good health. The CDR3 runs from the conserved cysteine through the conserved F or W. Fields, in order: J gene, clone size, CDR3 length, D gene, V gene, CDR3 DNA, CDR3 protein. D genes are given only for firm matches. Clone size appears in some rows only: once, few, many, or a class for an expanded clone.

>TRBJ2-3|.|15|.|TRBV20-1
TGCAGTGCCCCCGTCGGGGGAACGAGCACAGATACGCAGTATTTT
CSAPVGGTSTDTQYF
>TRBJ1-4|many|14|TRBD1|TRBV20-1
TGCAGTGCTAGACGACAGGGAACTAATGAAAAACTGTTTTTT
CSARRQGTNEKLFF
>TRBJ2-5|.|17|TRBD2|TRBV5-1
TGCGCCAGCATGATCTCGGCTAGCGGCGTTGGCCAAGAGACCCAGTACTTC
CASMISASGVGQETQYF
>TRBJ2-7|once|15|.|TRBV10-3
TGTGCCATCACTTCAGGGGCCCGAATGGCCTACGAGCAGTACTTC
CAITSGARMAYEQYF
>TRBJ1-2|.|14|.|TRBV24-1
TGTGCCACCAGTGATGCGGGGGTTAACTATGGCTACACCTTC
CATSDAGVNYGYTF
>TRBJ2-1|.|14|.|TRBV12-3/TRBV12-4
TGTGCCAGCACCCCCCTTACTGCATACAATGAGCAGTTCTTC
CASTPLTAYNEQFF
>TRBJ1-2|.|14|TRBD1|TRBV20-1
TGCAGTGCTAGACCCGGACAGGGGGCGGGTGGCTACACCTTC
CSARPGQGAGGYTF
>TRBJ2-1|once|14|.|TRBV20-1
TGCAGTGCTAGCCAGGGGCCTCAATACAATGAGCAGTTCTTC
CSASQGPQYNEQFF
>TRBJ2-5|.|17|.|TRBV4-1
TGCGCCAGCAGCCAAGATAGGGGAGGCGGACTTGGGGAGACCCAGTACTTC
CASSQDRGGGLGETQYF
>TRBJ1-3|.|15|.|TRBV5-1
TGCGCCAGCAGCGCGGACGGAGCCTCTGGAAACACCATATATTTT
CASSADGASGNTIYF
>TRBJ2-4|few|14|TRBD2|TRBV27
TGTGCCAGCAGTCCTAGCGGGAGTACTCACATTCAGTACTTC
CASSPSGSTHIQYF
>TRBJ2-1|few|19|TRBD1|TRBV6-5
TGTGCCAGCAGTTTGGGGACAGGGATCTTTGCGGGAGAAGACGATGAGCAGTTCTTC
CASSLGTGIFAGEDDEQFF
>TRBJ2-1|.|14|TRBD2|TRBV6-2/TRBV6-3
TGTGCCAGCACGTTAGCGGGGCTGACCAATGAGCAGTTCTTC
CASTLAGLTNEQFF
>TRBJ1-1|few|13|.|TRBV7-2
TGTGCCAGCACCTCCAATTCGAACACTGAAGCTTTCTTT
CASTSNSNTEAFF
>TRBJ2-7|.|12|TRBD2|TRBV12-3/TRBV12-4
TGTGCCAGCAGCCGCAAAACTAGCGGAGCCTTGTTC
CASSRKTSGALF
>TRBJ2-5|few|15|.|TRBV5-1
TGCGCCAGCAGCCCGGGTCAAGGGTCTAGGGAGACCCAGTACTTC
CASSPGQGSRETQYF
>TRBJ1-5|few|13|.|TRBV29-1
TGCAGCGTTGCTTCAGGGAGCAATCAGCCCCAGCATTTT
CSVASGSNQPQHF
>TRBJ2-5|.|17|TRBD2|TRBV7-2
TGTGCCAGCAGCTTAGGGGGCAGCGGGGAAATACAAGAGACCCAGTACTTC
CASSLGGSGEIQETQYF
>TRBJ1-6|.|13|.|TRBV28
TGTGCCAGCAGTCCAGGGTATAATTCACCCCTCCACTTT
CASSPGYNSPLHF
>TRBJ2-7|.|15|TRBD2|TRBV3-1
TGTGCCAGCAGCCAAAGCCCGGGACTACGGAAAGAGCAGTACTTC
CASSQSPGLRKEQYF
>TRBJ2-1|few|16|TRBD2|TRBV4-2
TGTGCCAGCAGCCGGGGGGGTAGCGTTGGAGACAATGAGCAGTTCTTC
CASSRGGSVGDNEQFF
>TRBJ1-5|.|13|.|TRBV12-3/TRBV12-4
TGTGCCTGCAGGTCTAAACGGGGGCAGCCCCAGCATTTT
CACRSKRGQPQHF
>TRBJ2-7|.|14|.|TRBV27
TGTGCCAGCAGTTCCTGGGGGGGGCGCTACGAGCAGTACTTC
CASSSWGGRYEQYF
>TRBJ1-2|few|14|.|TRBV7-2
TGTGCCAGCAGCTTAGGGGGAACACCCTATGGCTACACCTTC
CASSLGGTPYGYTF
>TRBJ2-5|.|15|.|TRBV6-1
TGTGCCAGCAGAGCCTCAGGGACTTATAAAGAGACCCAGTACTTC
CASRASGTYKETQYF